The clone carrying this TCR beta chain has only a few counts. It was during active infection that Seattle patients were enrolled and then longitudinally followed. These data come from a study of blood T cell repertoires in COVID-19. Background on the study: Italy, Spain and the United States were the sources of the convalescent and acute COVID-19 samples. T cells, B-cell-depleted T cells, or PBMCs supplied cDNA or gDNA.

CDR3 size: 15 residues. With 4 bases clipped from V and 8 bases from J, the junction kept 11 bases outside the gene matches. The germline gives CDR1 MDHEN, CDR2 SYDVKM. Methods used by the authors: It was from reference gene primer amplification that nucleated cell counts were estimated. This table comes from immunoSEQ multiplex PCR, and its TCRdb copy is limited to in-frame clones, with some not included. V and J calls and clone size are as listed in that table; D and trimming were resolved from the DNA. The sample holds 150,000 to 200,000 clones, over 75% seen once. The receptor was isolated from a person aged 65 to 85 with COVID-19, enrolled during active disease. Specimen: peripheral blood. V usage is TRBV28 and J usage is TRBJ1-2, with TRBD1 matching 9 bases. CDR3 sequence (DNA): TGTGCCAGCAGTTCGGTAGACAGGGGGTATGGAGGCTACACCTTC. It translates to CASSSVDRGYGGYTF.